These T cell receptor beta chains were read from a single sample in a study of blood T cell repertoires in COVID-19. Profiling relied on immunoSEQ multiplex PCR, and the TCRdb table lists in-frame clones only, not all of them. The table records 220,000 or so clones, 90% of them present only once. The sequenced sample was PBMCs or T cells enriched from blood (not recorded which). The receptors were sampled from a young man who had been exposed to COVID-19. CDR3s include the opening cysteine and the closing phenylalanine or tryptophan. A D gene is named only where the DNA matches it firmly. Size values are once, few and many counts, or a class for expanded clones, and some rows have none.

TGTGCCAGCAGCCAAGATTCGCGGAATGAGCAGTTCTTC CASSQDSRNEQFF NA TRBJ2-1 TRBV3-1/TRBV3-2 NA
TGTGCCAGCAGTCGGACAGGCCCCAGGACTGAAGCTTTCTTT CASSRTGPRTEAFF NA TRBJ1-1 TRBV6-2/TRBV6-3 TRBD1
TGTGCCAGCAGCCAAGCCGGTAATGCCGGGACAGGGTCGGAGCAGTACTTC CASSQAGNAGTGSEQYF once TRBJ2-7 TRBV3-1/TRBV3-2 TRBD1
TGTGCCAGCAGCTTAAGTCCGGGACAGGGGAAAGATACGCAGTATTTT CASSLSPGQGKDTQYF NA TRBJ2-3 TRBV7-6 TRBD1
TGTGCCAGCAGCTTAGGCCTAGACAGTTATGGCTACACCTTC CASSLGLDSYGYTF NA TRBJ1-2 TRBV7-9 NA
TGTGCCAGTCGCGTTGGGGGACAGTTTTTTAACTATGGCTACACCTTC CASRVGGQFFNYGYTF NA TRBJ1-2 TRBV19 TRBD1
TGTGCCAGCAGCCACCGGGACTTGCCGCTGTACGAGCAGTACTTC CASSHRDLPLYEQYF once TRBJ2-7 TRBV14 NA
TGTGCCAGCAGCCTCGGGACTAGTGAGTTCTTC CASSLGTSEFF medium-sized TRBJ2-1 TRBV4-2 TRBD2
TGTGCCAGCAGCGGAGAAGTGAGGTCCGGGGAGCTGTTTTTT CASSGEVRSGELFF NA TRBJ2-2 TRBV9 NA
TGTGCCAGTAGCACCGACAGGGGCAGGGAAAAACTGTTTTTT CASSTDRGREKLFF NA TRBJ1-4 TRBV19 TRBD1
TGTGCCAGCAGTGATACCGGGGAGGTGGGGCAGTACTTC CASSDTGEVGQYF NA TRBJ2-7 TRBV6-1 NA
TGCGCCAGCAGCCAAGGCCCAGGGGTTAACTATGGCTACACCTTC CASSQGPGVNYGYTF NA TRBJ1-2 TRBV4-1 NA
TGTGCCAGCAGCTTAAGGGGTAACTATGGCTACACCTTC CASSLRGNYGYTF NA TRBJ1-2 TRBV7-2 NA
TGTGCCAGCAGTGAAGCGGCGGGGGACACTAATGAAAAACTGTTTTTT CASSEAAGDTNEKLFF NA TRBJ1-4 TRBV2 NA
TGTGCCTGGAGTCTTCTGGGGCGCGTAGGGGAGCTGTTTTTT CAWSLLGRVGELFF NA TRBJ2-2 TRBV30 NA
TGCGCCAGCAGCCAGGAGACAGGGTACGAGCAGTACTTC CASSQETGYEQYF NA TRBJ2-7 TRBV4-1 TRBD1